Following are 12 T cell receptor beta chains from one sample sequenced in a study of T cell changes during pregnancy in multiple sclerosis. Assay: immunoSEQ multiplex PCR; the TCRdb copy retains only in-frame clones and omits some. The sample has about 93,000 clones; 85% to 95% are singletons. The material sequenced was peripheral blood, taken after pregnancy. Receptors originate from a female donor with multiple sclerosis, enrolled in a pregnancy study.

J is TRBJ2-3 and V is TRBV5-1; TRBD1 matches 7 bases. Germline trimming cut 0 bases from V and 3 bases from J; bases unmatched to any gene: 4. The CDR3 is 15 residues long. Germline assignment: CDR1 SGHRS and CDR2 YFSETQ. The CDR3 sequence: CASSLEQGRTDTQYF. CDR3 nucleotide sequence: TGCGCCAGCAGCTTGGAACAGGGGCGGACAGATACGCAGTATTTT.

The rearrangement links TRBV7-8 to TRBJ2-7; TRBD1 matches 9 bases. The trim removed 6 bases at V and 5 bases at J, leaving 8 bases unmatched. This CDR3 is 14 amino acids long. Germline loops: CDR1 SGHVS, CDR2 FQNEAQ. The CDR3 bases are TGTGCCAGCAGTCCGGGACAGGGTTTAGACGAGCAGTACTTC. It is translated as CASSPGQGLDEQYF.

This rearrangement joins TRBV7-9 to TRBJ2-2, with TRBD2 identical over 9 bases. Germline CDR1 SEHNR, CDR2 FQNEAQ (reference sequence). This CDR3 region has 18 residues. Unmatched junction bases numbered 15, after V lost 5 bases and J lost 5 bases. CDR3 DNA: TGTGCCAGCAGCCCAGGACTAGCGTGGGTGATAGGGACCGGGGAGCTGTTTTTT. It yields the protein CASSPGLAWVIGTGELFF. Supplemented by reference TRBV7-9 and TRBJ2-2, the full variable domain reads DTGVSQNPRHKITKRGQNVTFRCDPISEHNRLYWYRQTLGQGPEFLTYFQNEAQLEKSRLLSDRFSAERPKGSFSTLEIQRTEQGDSAMYLCASSPGLAWVIGTGELFFGEGSRLTVL.

The chain links TRBV18 to TRBJ2-2; 11 nucleotides align to TRBD2. Germline assignment: CDR1 KGHSH and CDR2 LQKENI. V shed 6 bases, J shed 9 bases, and the junction held 18 bases outside the gene matches. The CDR3 loop spans 18 amino acids. The CDR3 DNA follows: TGTGCCAGCTCTCCCACTAGCGGGGGCCCTCCTCGCGGCCGGGAGCTGTTTTTT. Translating it yields CASSPTSGGPPRGRELFF.

This chain uses TRBV7-9 with TRBJ1-2; D gene unclear. The CDR3 length is 13 residues. Germline values: CDR1 SEHNR, CDR2 FQNEAQ (reference sequence). Trimming pared 1 base from V and 8 bases from J, leaving 11 bases between. In DNA, the CDR3 is TGTGCCAGCAGCTTAGACGAGTCAACGGGCTACACCTTC. Translation: CASSLDESTGYTF.

This sequence joins TRBV9 and TRBJ1-4, with 9 nucleotides matching TRBD1. There are 18 residues in the CDR3. Looked up from germline, CDR1 is SGDLS and CDR2 is YYNGEE. Trimming took 5 bases from V and 3 from J; bases not matched to a gene: 14. The CDR3 loop reads CASRQTGGAGIANEKLFF. In DNA form, the CDR3 reads TGTGCCAGCAGGCAAACAGGGGGCGCGGGTATAGCTAATGAAAAACTGTTTTTT.

V usage is TRBV5-6 and J usage is TRBJ1-1; no clear D gene. V was pared by 4 bases and J by 3 bases, with 10 bases between. Germline V lookup: CDR1 SGHDT, CDR2 YYEEEE. This CDR3 has 13 residues. CDR3 coding DNA: TGTGCCAGCAGCCTAACCAGGTACACTGAAGCTTTCTTT. Translated, it gives CASSLTRYTEAFF.

V and J are TRBV29-1 and TRBJ2-1, with a weak D call TRBD1 (6 bases). Per the germline V gene, CDR1 is SQVTM and CDR2 is ANQGSEA. The length of the CDR3 is 14 residues. V was clipped by 5 bases and J by 6 bases, with 17 bases between them. CDR3 residues: CSVRTGKSLNEQFF. The DNA for the CDR3 is TGCAGCGTTCGAACAGGGAAGAGCCTCAATGAGCAGTTCTTC.

The gene calls are TRBV30 and TRBJ2-2; TRBD2 agrees at 13 bases. Germline V gene data show CDR1 as GTSNPN and CDR2 as SVGIG (reference sequence). This CDR3 contains 15 residues. V gave up 3 bases and J gave up 7 bases; unmatched junction bases: 5. Written as DNA, the CDR3 is TGTGCCTGGAGACTAGCGGGGGGGCGGAGCGGGGAGCTGTTTTTT. Translated, it gives CAWRLAGGRSGELFF.

This clone was picked up many times. This chain connects TRBV20-1 to TRBJ1-2; perhaps TRBD1 as D (5 bases). V was clipped by 5 bases and J by 8 bases, with 12 bases between them. This CDR3 spans 11 amino acids. Germline V gene lookup returns CDR1 DFQATT and CDR2 SNEGSKA (reference sequence). The CDR3 DNA sequence: TGCAGTGCTCAACAGGCGCACGGCTACACCTTC. Encoded protein: CSAQQAHGYTF.

The chain links TRBV29-1 to TRBJ1-1; a possible D gene is TRBD1 (5 bases). V dropped 5 bases and J dropped 4 bases, with 14 bases sitting between them. The germline CDR1 and CDR2 sequences are SQVTM and ANQGSEA. This CDR3 has 13 amino acids. The CDR3 DNA reads TGCAGCGTTTATATTCCAGGGTCCACTGAAGCTTTCTTT. Its translation: CSVYIPGSTEAFF. The whole variable domain, remainder taken from reference TRBV29-1 and TRBJ1-1, is SAVISQKPSRDICQRGTSLTIQCQVDSQVTMMFWYRQQPGQSLTLIATANQGSEATYESGFVIDKFPISRPNLTFSTLTVSNMSPEDSSIYLCSVYIPGSTEAFFGQGTRLTVV.

J is TRBJ1-1 and V is TRBV7-9; D uncertain. The germline gives CDR1 SEHNR, CDR2 FQNEAQ (reference sequence). The V end lost 6 bases, the J end lost 5 bases, and 7 bases lay between the germline ends. CDR3 length: 11 residues. The CDR3 is CASRLETEAFF. CDR3 bases: TGTGCCAGCAGACTGGAGACTGAAGCTTTCTTT.